Here is one T cell receptor beta chain with its context. Its cognate antigen has yet to be identified. Nothing much larger sits one base from this clone, and base qualities are not available. The immunoSEQ multiplex PCR assay was used to generate TCR libraries, with TCR-beta and/or TCR-alpha/delta assays applied to each sample. The amplified TCR libraries were sequenced using the Illumina high-throughput platform. Under the source paper's analysis protocol: Clustering and dimensionality reduction relied on pairwise TCRdist distances among GMM-specific receptors from T cells that were either sorted ex vivo or expanded in vitro. Each clinical repertoire was assigned a mean NN-distance score, defined as the average TCRdist to the nearest 10% of tetramer-positive reference sequences. GEM TCR motif frequency was calculated as the fraction of unique TCRs that matched known GEM sequences by V/J usage and CDR3 length. Active tuberculosis was classified by linear discriminant analysis with leave-one-out cross-validation, implemented in scikit-learn. The table was pulled from immuneACCESS by TCRdb, which kept in-frame rearrangements only. Such tables lose some clones; where checked, under half of the loss comes from unresolved V genes, and the rest has no known cause. V and J calls and clone size are those listed in that table; D and trimming were worked out from the DNA. The sample data list 30,000 to 40,000 clones, and approximately 93% of these were observed just once. Clones ranked in the top ten supply over 9.5% of the sample.

These data come from a study of T cells in tuberculosis (dated by TCRdb to between 2018 and 2020). Some background on the complete study: In the study, CD1B tetramers and high-throughput TCR immunosequencing were combined to characterize T cells specific for the mycobacterial lipid antigen glucose monomycolate (GMM). A South African clinical cohort compared IGRA-negative adolescents, IGRA-positive adolescents with latent tuberculosis and adults with active tuberculosis, 9 to 11 per group. PBMC from patients with active tuberculosis were archived either before the start of standard anti-tuberculosis treatment or within 7 days of starting that treatment.

The time point label here, explained by the study, means: new active TB diagnosis, blood taken before or within 7 days of starting treatment. Active tuberculosis patients were HIV-seronegative South African adults aged 18 years or older with a new diagnosis. Confirmation of active tuberculosis came from positive sputum smear microscopy and/or a positive M. tuberculosis culture. Unsorted cryopreserved PBMC were immunosequenced, covering on average around 94,000 T cells per clinical donor. Reading from cysteine to phenylalanine, the CDR3 counts 14 amino acids. Just CDR3 DNA is preserved here, 42 bases in frame from base 1. The germline V gene gives CDR1 as MDHEN and CDR2 as SYDVKM. V has 8 bases trimmed and J has 3 bases trimmed; junction bases matching no gene number 7. Beyond this particular receptor, the publication reports: An accuracy of 87% (AUROC around 0.91) was reached by a classifier using the diverse GMM-specific repertoire, compared with 70% to 75% accuracy when GEM motif frequencies were used. Active tuberculosis TCR-alpha repertoires showed smaller mean NN-distances to GMM-specific TCRs than IGRA-negative controls, suggesting clonal expansion of these TCRs. Clinical samples were chosen by availability of cryopreserved specimens, and active tuberculosis cases were adults while controls were adolescents. The smaller NN-distances were partly driven by shorter CDR3-alpha lengths in active tuberculosis patients, and the difference for TCR-beta did not reach statistical significance.

The clonotype was recovered from an adult with tuberculosis. Rearrangement joined TRBV28 to TRBJ2-1, with 7 bases aligning to TRBD2. The starting material was PBMCs, obtained at tuberculosis diagnosis. The CDR3 reads as follows: CASRGGYDYNEQFF. The nucleotide sequence reads TGTGCCAGCCGCGGGGGTTACGACTACAATGAGCAGTTCTTC.